This T cell receptor beta chain was found in a study of T cells in Graves' hyperthyroidism and ophthalmopathy. Of note for this clonotype: Relative to the germline gene, one junction end is altered; a read error may explain this.

Germline V gene lookup returns CDR1 KGHDR and CDR2 SFDVKD. This CDR3 has 16 residues. Amplified regions were TCR beta CDR3 sequences from RNA transcripts. Primed by the HTBI set, a first-round RT-PCR was run on the TCR CDR3. MiXCR, run by TCRdb on the multiplex PCR reads, gives a single entry per CDR3 protein. The data show around 700,000 distinct CDR3 sequences, 30% to 40% seen once. Sequenced sample: blood. The chain uses TRBV24-1 and TRBJ2-5; D possibly corresponds to TRBD2 (7 bases). This TCR came from a middle-aged woman with Graves' hyperthyroidism. In DNA form, the CDR3 reads TGTGCCACCAATGCAGGGGAGTGGGACTACCAAGAGGCCCAGTACTTC. Translated: CATNAGEWDYQEAQYF.